A selection of T cell receptor beta chains follows, all from one sample in a study of blood T cell repertoires in COVID-19. Here immunoSEQ multiplex PCR was the method, and the copy in TCRdb shows in-frame clones only, minus some. The sample holds a few hundred thousand clones, approximately 90% seen once. Material for sequencing was peripheral blood. The receptor set was obtained from a man aged 18 to 29 with active or convalescent COVID-19. The CDR3 runs from the conserved cysteine through the conserved F or W. D genes are given only for firm matches. The size field is filled for only some rows; it gives once, few, many or a size class.

-	TRBV6-6	TRBJ2-1	TRBD2	CASSFPGLATEQFF	TGTGCCAGCAGTTTCCCGGGACTAGCGACTGAGCAGTTCTTC
-	TRBV19	TRBJ2-3	TRBD2	CVSSKNAGVGDTQYF	TGTGTCAGCAGCAAAAACGCGGGAGTGGGAGATACGCAGTATTTT
once	TRBV6-6	TRBJ2-3	TRBD1	CASSTTGGGTDTQYF	TGTGCCAGCAGTACAACAGGGGGAGGCACAGATACGCAGTATTTT
-	TRBV6-5	TRBJ2-3	TRBD1	CTSGAGGLLDTQYF	TGTACCTCCGGGGCAGGGGGCCTTTTGGATACGCAGTATTTT
-	TRBV19	TRBJ2-1	TRBD2	CASSIDTGLAGLNEQFF	TGTGCCAGTAGTATAGACACGGGACTAGCGGGGTTAAATGAGCAGTTCTTC
-	TRBV28	TRBJ2-5	-	CASRQVRFQETQYF	TGTGCCAGTCGACAGGTCCGGTTCCAGGAGACCCAGTACTTC
-	TRBV16	TRBJ2-4	TRBD1	CASSQRAGGVSNIQYF	TGTGCCAGCAGCCAAAGGGCAGGGGGTGTTTCGAACATTCAGTACTTC
-	TRBV7-3	TRBJ2-5	-	CASSLMGGSKETQYF	TGTGCCAGCAGCTTAATGGGGGGATCGAAAGAGACCCAGTACTTC
once	TRBV5-6	TRBJ1-4	TRBD1	CASSSTGGREKLFF	TGTGCCAGCAGCTCAACAGGGGGCCGTGAAAAACTGTTTTTT
-	TRBV9	TRBJ2-1	-	CASSPTGTGPGEQFF	TGTGCCAGCAGCCCAACCGGGACTGGGCCTGGGGAGCAGTTCTTC
-	TRBV29-1	TRBJ2-2	TRBD1	CSVTGDTGELFF	TGCAGCGTCACAGGGGACACCGGGGAGCTGTTTTTT
-	TRBV12-3/TRBV12-4	TRBJ2-2	-	CASNLRRTGELFF	TGTGCCAGCAATTTAAGGAGAACCGGGGAGCTGTTTTTT
few	TRBV2	TRBJ1-6	-	CASRGAAGSPLHF	TGTGCCAGCAGGGGCGCAGCGGGGTCACCCCTCCACTTT
-	TRBV3-1/TRBV3-2	TRBJ1-2	-	CASSQQQYLGYTF	TGTGCCAGCAGCCAGCAACAGTATTTGGGCTACACCTTC
-	TRBV4-1	TRBJ2-3	TRBD2	CASSQATAGGPRDTQYF	TGCGCCAGCAGCCAAGCCACAGCGGGAGGGCCAAGGGATACGCAGTATTTT
-	TRBV27	TRBJ2-7	TRBD1	CASSLGDRGPSSTYEQYF	TGTGCCAGCAGTTTAGGGGACAGGGGGCCTTCTTCCACCTACGAGCAGTACTTC
-	TRBV9	TRBJ2-3	TRBD2	CASSSSRTSGPTDTQYF	TGTGCCAGCAGCTCGAGCCGAACTAGCGGACCAACAGATACGCAGTATTTT
-	TRBV4-1	TRBJ2-1	-	CASSQTWTIDNEQFF	TGCGCCAGCAGCCAGACCTGGACTATAGACAATGAGCAGTTCTTC
-	TRBV5-1	TRBJ2-5	TRBD1	CASSFRTGQETQYF	TGCGCCAGCAGCTTTCGGACAGGGCAAGAGACCCAGTACTTC
-	TRBV6-6	TRBJ2-3	TRBD2	CASSPKAGGRSDTQYF	TGTGCCAGCAGTCCTAAAGCGGGGGGGCGCTCAGATACGCAGTATTTT